What follows describes a single T cell receptor (beta chain). The antigen is unknown. The CDR3 covers 13 residues. With 3 bases removed from V and 6 bases from J, the gap between germline ends came to 8 bases. Clones were sequenced by immunoSEQ multiplex PCR, and TCRdb holds only the in-frame ones, with some missing. This table has 90,000 to 130,000 clones, around 83% appearing once. This entry belongs to a study of T cell responses to AZD1222 COVID-19 vaccine. As for the study in general: Pooled in the analysis were second doses at about 4 or about 12 weeks.

Whole-study results and caveats: Among the donors, most were white British and more were female, and clonal diversity was possibly underestimated. Just six people given AZD1222 tested seropositive at baseline. No day 14 peak samples; only post-peak repertoires were characterized.

This chain uses TRBV12-3 or TRBV12-4 with TRBJ1-4; D uncertain. The sequence came from an adult in good health. Sequencing was performed on peripheral blood, taken on day 0 of AZD1222 vaccination. CDR3 in amino acids: CASSFTLDEKLFF. In DNA form, the CDR3 reads TGTGCCAGCAGTTTCACCCTGGATGAAAAACTGTTTTTT.